What follows are 22 T cell receptor beta chains derived from one specimen sequenced in a study of T-cell memory formation after mild COVID-19. TCRdb re-called the 5' RACE reads through MiXCR, storing one row per CDR3 protein. The sample yields about 140,000 distinct CDR3 sequences, more than 13% seen once. The sequencing input was PBMCs or a T cell subset sorted from them (not recorded which). The receptors stem from an adult woman who had mild COVID-19 (a few samples of this study predate the infection). Cell type and time point are not known.

This clonotype was picked up a small number of times. The chain has TRBV12-3 or TRBV12-4 and TRBJ2-6; 9 nucleotides agree with TRBD2. The CDR3 sequence is 20 residues long. V gave up 6 bases and J gave up 1 base; unmatched junction bases: 16. The CDR3 sequence: CASSLGAGGPELSGANVLTF. The CDR3 DNA reads TGTGCCAGCAGCCTGGGGGCGGGAGGGCCGGAGTTGTCTGGGGCCAACGTCCTGACTTTC.

This clonotype came up a few times. This chain uses TRBV25-1 with TRBJ1-1; 7 positions agree with TRBD1. The V gene end was trimmed by 8 bases and the J gene end by 1 base; junction bases not matched to a gene: 4. The CDR3 runs 13 residues. In germline, CDR1 is MGHDK, CDR2 SYGVNS. CDR3 residues: CASRRQGNTEAFF. CDR3 DNA: TGTGCCAGCCGGAGACAGGGGAACACTGAAGCTTTCTTT.

This chain connects TRBV6-6 to TRBJ1-4, with 9 nucleotides matching TRBD1. V lost 6 bases and J lost 7; bases outside the gene matches: 3. CDR1 and CDR2 from the germline V gene are MNHNY and SVGAGI (reference sequence). This CDR3 has 13 residues. The CDR3 loop is CASRDRGGEKLFF. The CDR3 DNA follows: TGTGCCAGCAGGGACAGGGGAGGTGAAAAACTGTTTTTT.

This clonotype was seen only a few times. The chain is built from TRBV6-4 and TRBJ1-1, with 10 bases aligning to TRBD1. The germline V gene encodes CDR1 MRHNA and CDR2 SNTAGT. The CDR3 is 16 amino acids. The ends lost 5 bases at V and 4 bases at J; junction bases unmatched: 10. The DNA of the CDR3 is TGTGCCAGCAGTAACCGCCCGGGACAGGGGACCACTGAAGCTTTCTTT. This codes for CASSNRPGQGTTEAFF.

The rearrangement links TRBV20-1 to TRBJ2-1; 8 bases agree with TRBD2. The CDR3 consists of 14 residues. In germline, CDR1 is DFQATT, CDR2 SNEGSKA (reference sequence). The trim removed 6 bases at V and 2 bases at J, leaving 6 bases unmatched. In nucleotides, the CDR3 is TGCAGTGCGCCGGGGACTAGTGCCTACAATGAGCAGTTCTTC. Translation: CSAPGTSAYNEQFF.

This clonotype was counted many times. CDR3 sequence (DNA): TGTGCCAGCAGTTTCGGGGGCGAAAACTATGGCTACACCTTC. Its protein is CASSFGGENYGYTF. V gene TRBV27 combines with J gene TRBJ1-2, with TRBD1 as a possible D gene (6 bases). Germline V gene data show CDR1 as MNHEY and CDR2 as SMNVEV (reference sequence). CDR3 length: 14 residues. With 3 bases removed from V and 2 bases from J, the gap between germline ends came to 10 bases.

The V gene is TRBV5-1, the J gene TRBJ2-1; 9 nucleotides align to TRBD2. Germline CDR1 and CDR2: SGHRS and YFSETQ. V trimming: 5 bases; J trimming: 6 bases; junction bases outside the gene matches: 9. CDR3 size: 15 residues. Here the CDR3 reads CASSLGGGAINEQFF. CDR3 in DNA: TGCGCCAGCAGTCTGGGCGGGGGGGCCATCAATGAGCAGTTCTTC.

There are a few counts of this clonotype. This rearrangement joins TRBV4-1 to TRBJ1-1, with D tentatively TRBD1 (5 bases). V was cut by 4 bases and J by 6 bases, with 21 bases left in between. The CDR3 runs to 16 residues. Germline-derived CDR1 and CDR2 are MGHRA and YSYEKL. CDR3 sequence: CASSPQGVAPSAEAFF. CDR3 DNA sequence: TGCGCCAGCAGCCCCCAGGGTGTGGCCCCCTCAGCTGAAGCTTTCTTT.

At least ten counts were recorded for this clonotype. The gene calls are TRBV7-9 and TRBJ2-3; 10 positions agree with TRBD1. V was pared by 4 bases and J by 4 bases, with 2 bases of the junction left unmatched. Germline V gene lookup returns CDR1 SEHNR and CDR2 FQNEAQ (reference sequence). The CDR3 runs 14 residues. The CDR3 nucleotides read TGTGCCAGCAGCTCAGGACAGGGGGCAGATACGCAGTATTTT. Its protein product is CASSSGQGADTQYF.

This clonotype was detected a few times. The CDR3 coding sequence is TGTGCCAGCAGCCAGACCCGGGGGGATGAGCAGTTCTTC. Translated: CASSQTRGDEQFF. The gene calls are TRBV3-1 and TRBJ2-1, with TRBD2 identical over 7 bases. CDR1 LGHDT and CDR2 YNNKEL come from the germline V gene (reference sequence). J was trimmed by 8 bases and V by 3 bases; bases with no gene match: 4. This CDR3 spans 13 amino acids.

This clonotype turned up a few times. V gene TRBV6-5 combines with J gene TRBJ2-1; possible D gene TRBD2, 6 bases. The V and J ends lost 2 bases and 6 bases respectively, with 8 bases between them. Germline CDR1 reads MNHEY; CDR2 reads SVGAGI. CDR3 size: 13 residues. In DNA form, the CDR3 reads TGTGCCAGCAGTTACGAGGGAGGCAATGAGCAGTTCTTC. It codes for CASSYEGGNEQFF.

J is TRBJ1-2 and V is TRBV30; tentatively, D is TRBD1 (6 bases). V was trimmed by 4 bases and J by 8 bases, leaving 17 bases between them. Germline V lookup: CDR1 GTSNPN, CDR2 SVGIG (reference sequence). The CDR3 consists of 13 residues. CDR3 sequence reads: CAWTDSSGGGYTF. In DNA, the CDR3 is TGTGCCTGGACGGACAGCTCCGGGGGGGGCTACACCTTC. Drawing the rest from reference TRBV30 and TRBJ1-2, the complete variable domain is SQTIHQWPATLVQPVGSPLSLECTVEGTSNPNLYWYRQAAGRGLQLLFYSVGIGQISSEVPQNLSASRPQDRQFILSSKKLLLSDSGFYLCAWTDSSGGGYTFGSGTRLTVV.

Only a few counts were recorded for this clonotype. The chain recombines TRBV5-4 with TRBJ1-1, with D possibly TRBD1 on 5 matching bases. This CDR3 contains 15 residues. Germline assignment: CDR1 SGHNT and CDR2 YYREEE (reference sequence). Deletions cut 3 bases from V and 4 bases from J, with 16 bases between. The CDR3 is CASSYQGSRITEAFF. In nucleotides, the CDR3 is TGTGCCAGCAGCTACCAGGGTAGTAGAATCACTGAAGCTTTCTTT.

This clonotype was recorded many times. This chain connects TRBV7-9 to TRBJ2-7; D ambiguous. The CDR3 covers 14 residues. V shed 1 base and J shed 3 bases, with 10 bases lying between them. Germline V gene lookup returns CDR1 SEHNR and CDR2 FQNEAQ (reference sequence). The CDR3 loop reads CASSLVGAYYEQYF. The CDR3 DNA is TGTGCCAGCAGCTTAGTTGGAGCCTACTACGAGCAGTACTTC.

The chain links TRBV27 to TRBJ2-7; perhaps D is TRBD1 or TRBD2 (5 bases each). Germline values: CDR1 MNHEY, CDR2 SMNVEV (reference sequence). This CDR3 region has 16 residues. Trimming left V 4 bases short and J 3 bases short, with 19 bases between. CDR3 region: CASSSPHRDGIYEQYF. CDR3 nucleotide sequence: TGTGCCAGCAGTTCCCCCCACCGGGACGGGATCTACGAGCAGTACTTC.

This clonotype was detected ten times or more. The V call is TRBV6-5, the J call TRBJ2-1; tentatively, D is TRBD1 or TRBD2 (5 bases each). V lost 0 bases to trimming and J lost 10 bases, with 19 bases between them. Germline loops: CDR1 MNHEY, CDR2 SVGAGI. This CDR3 is built from 16 residues. The CDR3 loop reads CASSYSPHFGTREQFF. As DNA, the CDR3 is TGTGCCAGCAGTTACTCTCCTCACTTCGGGACGCGGGAGCAGTTCTTC.

This chain links TRBV2 with TRBJ1-1; 7 bases match TRBD1. The ends lost 7 bases at V and 8 bases at J; junction bases unmatched: 4. This CDR3 has 11 amino acids. Looked up from germline, CDR1 is SNHLY and CDR2 is FYNNEI. The CDR3 protein is CASNPGGEAFF. The CDR3 DNA reads as TGTGCCAGCAACCCAGGGGGGGAAGCTTTCTTT. The variable domain in full, with the rest retrieved from reference TRBV2 and TRBJ1-1, is EPEVTQTPSHQVTQMGQEVILRCVPISNHLYFYWYRQILGQKVEFLVSFYNNEISEKSEIFDDQFSVERPDGSNFTLKIRSTKLEDSAMYFCASNPGGEAFFGQGTRLTVV.

This clonotype occurred a few times. The gene calls are TRBV7-2 and TRBJ2-7; TRBD1 matches at 7 bases. The CDR3 runs 15 residues. Germline assignment: CDR1 SGHTA and CDR2 FQGNSA. J lost 2 bases, V lost 5 bases, and 9 bases had no gene match. In DNA, the CDR3 is TGTGCCAGCAGCCCAACGGACAGGTTTCCCTACGAGCAGTACTTC. Translating it yields CASSPTDRFPYEQYF.

This rearrangement joins TRBV4-1 to TRBJ2-3, with D unresolved. Germline CDR1 reads MGHRA; CDR2 reads YSYEKL. The CDR3 runs to 12 residues. V lost 4 bases and J lost 5, with 7 bases in between. The CDR3 DNA sequence: TGCGCCAGCAGCCCCTCGGGAGATACGCAGTATTTT. This translates into CASSPSGDTQYF.

The chain is built from TRBV28 and TRBJ1-1; D remains ambiguous. The CDR3 is 13 residues long. From germline, CDR1 is MDHEN and CDR2 SYDVKM. V was cut by 8 bases and J by 1 base, with 11 bases left in between. This CDR3 is CASAEGKNTEAFF. The CDR3 nucleotides are TGTGCCAGCGCTGAAGGGAAGAACACTGAAGCTTTCTTT.

This clonotype was seen once. The rearrangement uses TRBV12-3 or TRBV12-4 and TRBJ2-1, with 8 bases matching TRBD2. V lost 6 bases to trimming and J lost 2 bases; unmatched junction nucleotides: 12. CDR3 size: 17 residues. Here the CDR3 DNA reads TGTGCCAGCAGGTTATCGGAGCGGGGGCAAGCCTACAATGAGCAGTTCTTC. This gives the protein CASRLSERGQAYNEQFF.

This clonotype was observed a handful of times. The DNA of the CDR3 is TGCGCCAGCAGCTTGTTTGGACAGAAACAAGACGAACAAGAGACCCAGTACTTC. Amino acids: CASSLFGQKQDEQETQYF. V and J are TRBV5-1 and TRBJ2-5, with D tentatively TRBD1 (6 bases). The V end was cut by 1 base, the J end by 2 bases, with 21 bases between. Germline lookup yields CDR1 SGHRS and CDR2 YFSETQ. This CDR3 has 18 residues.